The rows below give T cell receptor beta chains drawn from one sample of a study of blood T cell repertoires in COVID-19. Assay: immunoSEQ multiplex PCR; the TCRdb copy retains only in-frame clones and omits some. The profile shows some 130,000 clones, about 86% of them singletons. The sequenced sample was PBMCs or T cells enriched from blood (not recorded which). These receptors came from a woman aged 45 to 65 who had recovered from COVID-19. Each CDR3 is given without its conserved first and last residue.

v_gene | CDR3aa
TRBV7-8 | ASSRTPRQGDGYT
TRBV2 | ASRWTGEQPQH
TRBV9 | ASSVDVRRTGTYT
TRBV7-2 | ASLPGQGVGEQY
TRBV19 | ASSIDRSVGGADTQY
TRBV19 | ASSPLAWGESSGANVLT
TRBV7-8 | ASSSSDRFTDTQY
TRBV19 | ATGTGGYEQY
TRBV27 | ASSLSNGGVAH
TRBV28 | ASSSPGQGSLQPQH
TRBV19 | ASSSLANQETQY
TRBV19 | ASSISQSLNTEAF
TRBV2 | ASSFVGGTEAF
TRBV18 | ASSPGQDSGNTIY
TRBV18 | ASSPPHRGSGNTIY
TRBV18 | ASSPARTSGGTGELF